The source of this T cell receptor beta chain is a study of OX40 agonist ivuxolimab in advanced cancers. Libraries were prepared by immunoSEQ multiplex PCR; TCRdb keeps only in-frame clonotypes and omits some of them. The table records tens of thousands of clones, 90% to 95% of them present only once. This CDR3 is built from 17 residues. The V gene end was trimmed by 4 bases and the J gene end by 2 bases; junction bases not matched to a gene: 9. Germline CDR1 reads MDHEN; CDR2 reads SYDVKM. The sample consisted of CD4+ or CD8+ T cells sorted from blood, taken in a trial of the OX40 agonist ivuxolimab. The origin of this receptor is an adult with an advanced solid tumor such as melanoma, head and neck, liver or kidney cancer. The V gene is TRBV28, the J gene TRBJ2-2, with 8 bases fitting TRBD2. CDR3 protein: CASSSVYGRVNTGELFF. For the CDR3, the DNA is TGTGCCAGCAGTTCCGTATACGGGAGGGTCAACACCGGGGAGCTGTTTTTT.